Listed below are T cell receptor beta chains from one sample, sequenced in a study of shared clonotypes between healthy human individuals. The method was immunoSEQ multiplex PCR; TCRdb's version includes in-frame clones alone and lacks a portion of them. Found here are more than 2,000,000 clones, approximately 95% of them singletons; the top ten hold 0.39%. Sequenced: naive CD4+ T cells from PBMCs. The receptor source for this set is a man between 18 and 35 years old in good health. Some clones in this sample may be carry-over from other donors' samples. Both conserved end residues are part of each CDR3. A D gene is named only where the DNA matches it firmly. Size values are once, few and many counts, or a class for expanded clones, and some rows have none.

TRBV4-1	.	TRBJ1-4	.	TGCGCCAGCAGCCAAGACAGAGTCCAGGTATGGGAAAAACTGTTTTTT	CASSQDRVQVWEKLFF
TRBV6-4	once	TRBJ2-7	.	TGTGCCAGCAGTGACGTGAACGGGGGCGAGCAGTACTTC	CASSDVNGGEQYF
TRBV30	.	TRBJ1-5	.	TGTGCCTGGAGGGGGGTTAGCCGCTATAGCAATCAGCCCCAGCATTTT	CAWRGVSRYSNQPQHF
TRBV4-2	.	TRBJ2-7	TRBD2	TGTGCCAGCAGCCAAGATGGGACTAGCGGGAGTAGCGAGCAGTACTTC	CASSQDGTSGSSEQYF
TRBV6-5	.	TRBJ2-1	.	TGTGCCAGCAGTTCAGTACTCCCAAATGAGCAGTTCTTC	CASSSVLPNEQFF
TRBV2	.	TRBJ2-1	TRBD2	TGTGCCAGCAGTGGGAGGGCTAGCGGCTCCTACAATGAGCAGTTCTTC	CASSGRASGSYNEQFF
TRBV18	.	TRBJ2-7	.	TGTGCCAGCTCACAGGACAGCTACGAGCAGTACTTC	CASSQDSYEQYF
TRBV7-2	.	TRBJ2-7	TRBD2	TGTGCCAGCAGCTTAAATAGCGGGTGGGGGTACGAGCAGTACTTC	CASSLNSGWGYEQYF
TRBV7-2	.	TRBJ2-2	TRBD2	TGTGCCAGCAGCCTTGGACTAGCAAACACCGGGGAGCTGTTTTTT	CASSLGLANTGELFF
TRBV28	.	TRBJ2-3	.	TGTGCCAGCAGATACAGGGTAACGCAGTATTTT	CASRYRVTQYF
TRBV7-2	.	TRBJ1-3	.	TGTGCCAGCAGCTTAGGCGGGGCTGGAAACACCATATATTTT	CASSLGGAGNTIYF
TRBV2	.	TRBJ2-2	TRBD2	TGTGCCAGCAATCATCCGGGGGGGTGGAACACCGGGGAGCTGTTTTTT	CASNHPGGWNTGELFF
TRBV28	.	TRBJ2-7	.	TGTGCCAGCAGTTTCGCGTACAGCGGCTACGAGCAGTACTTC	CASSFAYSGYEQYF
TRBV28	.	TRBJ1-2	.	TGTGCCACAGCAGCCCGTGGGGCTGGCTACACCTTC	CATAARGAGYTF
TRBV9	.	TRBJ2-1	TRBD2	TGTGCCAGCACCTTGACTAGCGGAGACCACAATGAGCAGTTCTTC	CASTLTSGDHNEQFF
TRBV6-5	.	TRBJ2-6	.	TGTGCCAGCATCCGACCCTCTGGGGCCAACGTCCTGACTTTC	CASIRPSGANVLTF
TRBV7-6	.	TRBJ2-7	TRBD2	TGTGCCAGCAGCTCGTCCGGGAGGGTCTCCGAGCAGTACTTC	CASSSSGRVSEQYF
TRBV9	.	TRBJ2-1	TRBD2	TGTGCCAGCAGCCCCCAGGGGACTAGCGGTTACAATGAGCAGTTCTTC	CASSPQGTSGYNEQFF
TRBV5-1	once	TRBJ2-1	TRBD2	TGCGCCAGCAGCCCGGCGGGCGGGGGTTACTACAATGAGCAGTTCTTC	CASSPAGGGYYNEQFF
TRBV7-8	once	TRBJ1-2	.	TGTGCCAGCAGCCTACTCTCCGCCAGGGGCGCGGGAGGCTACACCTTC	CASSLLSARGAGGYTF
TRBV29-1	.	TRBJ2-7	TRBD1	TGCAGCGTTGAAGATGGGACAGGGAGCTACGAGCAGTACTTC	CSVEDGTGSYEQYF
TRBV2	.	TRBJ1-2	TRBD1	TGTGCCAGCAAATGGGGCTCAGGGGGCTCTCTCCCCTATGGCTACACCTTC	CASKWGSGGSLPYGYTF
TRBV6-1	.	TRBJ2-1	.	TGTGCCAGCAGTGAATTTAGAGGAGTTGTCTACAATGAGCAGTTCTTC	CASSEFRGVVYNEQFF
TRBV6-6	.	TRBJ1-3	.	TGTGCCATTTCCCATCGGGGACTCAACACCATATATTTT	CAISHRGLNTIYF